The table lists the clone carrying this T cell receptor beta chain with many counts. Genomic DNA, the template, was used for profiling of the TCR beta VDJ and CDR3. TCRdb processed the reads anew with MiXCR; each CDR3 protein has one entry. The sample holds about 420,000 distinct CDR3 sequences, roughly 64% seen once. The sample is drawn from a study of CD8+CD57+ T cells in acquired aplastic anemia. Germline values: CDR1 SEHNR, CDR2 FQNEAQ (reference sequence). The junction had 12 bases not matched to a gene; V was cut back by 2 bases and J by 8 bases. The CDR3 covers 16 residues. Source material: sorted CD4+, CD8+, or CD8+CD57+ T cells (not recorded which) from PBMCs. The J gene is TRBJ1-2, the V gene TRBV7-9; 9 bases align to TRBD1. The origin of this receptor is a human donor in good health, serving as a control. The CDR3 loop is CASSLSRTGAAKGYTF. The CDR3 region has the DNA TGTGCCAGCAGCTTATCTCGGACAGGGGCGGCTAAGGGCTACACCTTC.